Listed here are 14 T cell receptor beta chains from one sample, sequenced in a study of molecular identifiers for immune sequencing clone quantification. Each CDR3 protein gets one entry after TCRdb re-called the PCR reads with MiXCR. The table includes some 100,000 distinct CDR3 sequences, 36% detected once. The sequencing input was naive CD8+ T cells from blood, with Jurkat cell RNA spiked in. Subset reported: FACS-sorted CD8+CD4-CCR7+CD45RA+ naive T cells. These receptor sequences come from a human donor in good health. Some libraries in this study had Jurkat cell RNA spiked in.

The chain links TRBV20-1 to TRBJ2-7; 7 bases match TRBD2. Germline V gene lookup returns CDR1 DFQATT and CDR2 SNEGSKA (reference sequence). V gave up 1 base and J gave up 3 bases; unmatched junction bases: 9. There are 15 residues in the CDR3. CDR3 nucleotides: TGCAGTGCTAGAGTCGCGCGGGAGCTGATCTACGAGCAGTACTTC. Protein sequence: CSARVARELIYEQYF.

This clonotype came up many times. The gene calls are TRBV7-8 and TRBJ1-4; D remains ambiguous. Germline lookup yields CDR1 SGHVS and CDR2 FQNEAQ. There are 14 residues in the CDR3. The V gene lost 5 bases and the J gene lost 7 bases, with 14 bases spanning the gap. CDR3 nucleotides: TGTGCCAGCAGCCGGGGAGGCGGATCTGAAAAACTGTTTTTT. Translated: CASSRGGGSEKLFF.

Ten or more counts support this clonotype. The V gene is TRBV14, the J gene TRBJ2-3; no clear D gene. The germline V gene encodes CDR1 SGHDN and CDR2 FVKESK. Trimming left V 3 bases short and J 3 bases short, with 10 bases between. CDR3 size: 14 residues. In DNA form, the CDR3 reads TGTGCCAGCAGCCAGCCATATGCAACAGATACGCAGTATTTT. Its translation: CASSQPYATDTQYF. Together with reference TRBV14 and TRBJ2-3, the CDR3 gives the full variable domain: EAGVTQFPSHSVIEKGQTVTLRCDPISGHDNLYWYRRVMGKEIKFLLHFVKESKQDESGMPNNRFLAERTGGTYSTLKVQPAELEDSGVYFCASSQPYATDTQYFGPGTRLTVL.

The sample holds many counts of this clonotype. This chain links TRBV4-2 with TRBJ2-3; D remains unclear. There are 11 residues in the CDR3. V was shortened by 7 bases and J by 1 base, with 3 bases between the two germline ends. Germline lookup yields CDR1 LGHNA and CDR2 YNFKEQ. This CDR3 reads CASTGTDTQYF. In DNA, the CDR3 is TGTGCCAGCACCGGCACAGATACGCAGTATTTT.

The chain is built from TRBV5-1 and TRBJ2-7, with D hard to call. Trimming removed 0 bases at V and 0 bases at J, with 13 bases between. The CDR3 runs to 16 residues. Germline V gene lookup returns CDR1 SGHRS and CDR2 YFSETQ. The CDR3 DNA reads as TGCGCCAGCAGCTTGGCTTCTCCTAGTAGCTCCTACGAGCAGTACTTC. It translates to CASSLASPSSSYEQYF. Based on the CDR3 plus reference TRBV5-1 and TRBJ2-7, the full variable domain is KAGVTQTPRYLIKTRGQQVTLSCSPISGHRSVSWYQQTPGQGLQFLFEYFSETQRNKGNFPGRFSGRQFSNSRSEMNVSTLELGDSALYLCASSLASPSSSYEQYFGPGTRLTVT.

The chain has TRBV6-2 or TRBV6-3 and TRBJ1-5; D is unresolved. Germline CDR1 and CDR2: MNHEY and SVGEGT. This CDR3 has 16 amino acids. V was pared by 7 bases and J by 5 bases, with 21 bases between. CDR3 bases: TGTGCCAGCAAAACCGCCCTGCGGAAGACTCATCAGCCCCAGCATTTT. Amino acids: CASKTALRKTHQPQHF.

A single count supports this clonotype. One base away lies a much larger clone, so this may be a sequencing read error. The rearrangement links TRBV5-5 to TRBJ2-7, with TRBD1 matching over 7 bases. Germline assignment: CDR1 SGHKS and CDR2 YYEKEE (reference sequence). This CDR3 is 13 amino acids long. The CDR3 region is CASSMGQTYGQYF. The CDR3 DNA reads as TGTGCCAGCAGCATGGGACAGACCTACGGGCAGTACTTC. Full variable domain (remainder filled in from reference TRBV5-5 and TRBJ2-7): DAGVTQSPTHLIKTRGQQVTLRCSPISGHKSVSWYQQVLGQGPQFIFQYYEKEERGRGNFPDRFSARQFPNYSSELNVNALLLGDSALYLCASSMGQTYGQYFGPGTRLTVT.

In its sample, this clonotype was seen a few times. The chain recombines TRBV7-9 with TRBJ2-1, with 11 bases lining up with TRBD2. Germline lookup yields CDR1 SEHNR and CDR2 FQNEAQ (reference sequence). This CDR3 has 18 amino acids. Trimming at V came to 1 base and at J to 4 bases, leaving 9 bases not matched to a gene. The CDR3 DNA follows: TGTGCCAGCAGCTTAGTCCTCAGGACTAGCGGGTCTTACAATGAGCAGTTCTTC. Its translation is CASSLVLRTSGSYNEQFF.

CDR3 bases: TGTGCCAGCAGCTTAGCAGGGCGCGGGAGCACAGATACGCAGTATTTT. Its translation: CASSLAGRGSTDTQYF. The chain links TRBV7-6 to TRBJ2-3; D may be TRBD2 (5 bases). The CDR3 spans 16 residues. Germline lookup yields CDR1 SGHVS and CDR2 FNYEAQ. Trimming took 0 bases from V and 0 from J, leaving 10 bases between them.

This clonotype was seen a single time. The CDR3 sequence: CASSWPGQGYEQYF. CDR3 DNA: TGTGCCAGCAGTTGGCCGGGACAGGGGTACGAGCAGTACTTC. The gene calls are TRBV6-6 and TRBJ2-7, with TRBD1 identical over 10 bases. The CDR3 is 14 residues long. The V segment lost 4 bases and the J segment 4 bases; nucleotides outside the gene matches: 4. The germline V gene has CDR1 MNHNY and CDR2 SVGAGI (reference sequence).

This clonotype appeared a few times. The CDR3 DNA reads as TGTGCCAGCGACAGGTTAGCAGGACAGCCCCAGCATTTT. Translating it yields CASDRLAGQPQHF. This rearrangement joins TRBV2 to TRBJ1-5; weak D call: TRBD1 (6 bases). The V end lost 8 bases, the J end lost 7 bases, and 15 bases lay between the germline ends. This CDR3 has 13 amino acids. Per the germline V gene, CDR1 is SNHLY and CDR2 is FYNNEI.

As for this clonotype: An end of the junction differs from the germline gene, which may be a read error. The CDR3 protein is CSAPTGQGAYEQNF. DNA for the CDR3: TGCAGTGCTCCCACCGGACAGGGCGCCTACGAGCAGAACTTC. This sequence joins TRBV20-1 and TRBJ2-7, with 8 bases lining up with TRBD1. The CDR3 consists of 14 residues. Per the germline V gene, CDR1 is DFQATT and CDR2 is SNEGSKA (reference sequence).

Of note for this clonotype: Its ends do not fully match the called genes, so a read error is possible. The chain has TRBV12-3 or TRBV12-4 and TRBJ2-5; D is undetermined. This CDR3 has 14 residues. CDR3: CASRQCPGQEIQYF. In DNA form, the CDR3 reads TGTGCCAGCAGACAGTGTCCGGGCCAAGAGATCCAGTACTTC.

This clonotype occurred a few times. This may be a read error: a much more frequent sequence differs by one nucleotide. This chain uses TRBV29-1 with TRBJ2-7; TRBD2 matches at 7 bases. The J call may be faulty, since TRBJ2-1 better matches the DNA end. Germline loops: CDR1 SQVTM, CDR2 ANQGSEA. The CDR3 is 10 residues long. In DNA form, the CDR3 reads TGCAGCGTTCGGGGGGTCGAGCAGTTCTTC. Protein sequence: CSVRGVEQFF.